This T cell receptor (beta chain) was sequenced during a study of identical twins. Study-level points and caveats: Those out-of-frame alpha sequences shared by twins showed an excess of low generation probability. Diverse VJ usage suggested most zero-insertion clonotypes were not invariant T cells. Memory repertoires lacked the insertion deficit that abundant cord blood beta clonotypes showed.

There are many counts of this clonotype. Antigen: not known. After template switching added a universal primer site, the resulting cDNA carried unique molecular identifiers. TCRdb reanalysed the 5' RACE reads using MiXCR and keeps one entry per CDR3 protein. Of approximately 670,000 distinct CDR3 sequences listed, less than 7% were seen once; the top ten hold approximately 1.6%. J gave up 6 bases and V 6 bases, and 5 bases lay outside the gene matches. This CDR3 contains 13 residues. In germline, CDR1 is KGHSH, CDR2 LQKENI. Specimen: naive T cells sorted from blood. This clonotype was sampled from a man in his late teens or twenties in good health. The chain has TRBV18 and TRBJ1-5; 7 bases map to TRBD1. CDR3 region: CASSPDRAQPQHF. The DNA for the CDR3 is TGTGCCAGCTCTCCCGACAGGGCTCAGCCCCAGCATTTT.